This TCR beta chain derives from a study of T-cell memory formation after mild COVID-19. Background on the study: Among the donors, TCR clusters were largely specific to each donor.

This clonotype has ten or more counts. Its antigen is undetermined. Whole-study findings and limits: The study found contracting CD4+ clones mainly in CM and EM and contracting CD8+ clones in EMRA. Confirmation was lacking for SARS-CoV-2 specificity of second-wave clones that peaked on day 37.

The CDR3 has 15 residues. After removal of 1 base from V and 6 bases from J, the junction contained 8 bases not matched to a gene. Germline V gene sequence: CDR1 SGHRS, CDR2 YFSETQ. A single record per CDR3 protein comes from TCRdb applying MiXCR to the 5' RACE reads. Among roughly 130,000 distinct CDR3 sequences listed, approximately 15% were seen once. This clonotype originated in a young man who had mild COVID-19 (a few samples of this study predate the infection). Cell type and time point are not known. Sequencing used PBMCs or a T cell subset sorted from them (not recorded which). The V call is TRBV5-1, the J call TRBJ1-2; 8 bases fit TRBD1. CDR3 nucleotides: TGCGCCAGCAGCTTGTCGTCAGGGGGCTACGATGGCTACACCTTC. Residues: CASSLSSGGYDGYTF.